Shown below are 30 T cell receptor beta chains from a single sample sequenced in a study of T cells after posttransplantation cyclophosphamide (TCRdb year 2016). Receptor libraries were prepared by the immunoSEQ multiplex PCR assay. TCRdb stores this immuneACCESS table with in-frame sequences only. Part of the clones is absent; in the studies checked, under half of the shortfall reflects unresolved V genes, and no reason is known for the rest. Here the sample has approximately 23,000 clones; 97% occur a single time. About 0.12% of the sample comes from the top ten. Viable CD3+CD4+ or CD3+CD8+ cells that were CCR7+CD45RA+CD45RO-CD95-CD27+CD28+ were classified as naive T cells. The source material was naive CD4+ T cells sorted from PBMCs. These receptors were taken from a man aged 50-60 years in good health, CMV-negative, and a related stem cell transplant donor.

The gene calls are TRBV4-3 and TRBJ2-2; tentatively, D is TRBD1 (6 bases). V lost 5 bases, J lost 1 base, and 8 bases lay in between. This CDR3 spans 14 amino acids. The germline CDR1 and CDR2 sequences are LGHNA and YSLEER. CDR3 sequence reads: CASSKGENTGELFF. As DNA, the CDR3 is TGCGCCAGCAGCAAGGGGGAGAACACCGGGGAGCTGTTTTTT.

The chain couples TRBV5-4 to TRBJ1-2; TRBD1 agrees at 7 bases. This CDR3 is 14 amino acids long. The V gene's germline CDR1 is SGHNT and CDR2 YYREEE (reference sequence). V lost 0 bases and J lost 7; bases outside the gene matches: 6. The CDR3 region is CASSLAGGGGGYTF. CDR3 in DNA: TGTGCCAGCAGCTTGGCGGGAGGGGGCGGTGGCTACACCTTC.

The CDR3: CASSSGQGIDTQYF. The CDR3 DNA follows: TGTGCCAGCAGCTCGGGACAGGGGATTGATACGCAGTATTTT. The chain joins TRBV7-9 to TRBJ2-3; 10 positions match TRBD1. Germline values: CDR1 SEHNR, CDR2 FQNEAQ (reference sequence). V lost 4 bases to trimming and J lost 6 bases; unmatched junction nucleotides: 4. The CDR3 extends over 14 amino acids.

The chain is built from TRBV2 and TRBJ2-5, with 7 bases matching TRBD2. The J call may be wrong; the DNA end is better matched by TRBJ2-7. CDR1 and CDR2 from the germline V gene are SNHLY and FYNNEI. CDR3 length equals 12 residues. The CDR3 nucleotides read TGTGCCAGCACCGGACTAGCCTACGAGCAGTACTTC. As protein: CASTGLAYEQYF.

The chain has TRBV9 and TRBJ1-5; D gene ambiguous. Germline V gives CDR1 SGDLS, CDR2 YYNGEE. The CDR3 totals 15 residues. Between the trimmed V and J ends, which lost 7 bases and 3 bases, there was a span of 17 bases. The CDR3, as DNA: TGTGCCAGCCGGGAGCGGGGTAGGTCCAATCAGCCCCAGCATTTT. Residues: CASRERGRSNQPQHF.

The chain uses TRBV18 and TRBJ1-2, with 7 nucleotides matching TRBD1. Trimming took 6 bases from V and 5 from J; bases not matched to a gene: 6. This CDR3 has 13 residues. CDR1 and CDR2 (germline): KGHSH, LQKENI. The chain's CDR3 is CASSFDREYGYTF. The CDR3 DNA sequence: TGTGCCAGCTCTTTCGACAGGGAATATGGCTACACCTTC.

The rearrangement joins TRBV7-2 to TRBJ1-1; D is unclear. There are 14 residues in the CDR3. The V end lost 3 bases, the J end lost 1 base, and 9 bases lay between the germline ends. Germline assignment: CDR1 SGHTA and CDR2 FQGNSA. CDR3 nucleotides: TGTGCCAGCAGCTTTTTTGTTCAGAACACTGAAGCTTTCTTT. As protein: CASSFFVQNTEAFF.

The gene calls are TRBV11-2 and TRBJ1-1, with TRBD1 identical over 7 bases. Germline CDR1 is SGHAT and CDR2 is FQNNGV. Losses at the gene ends were 3 bases for V and 4 bases for J; bases not matched to a gene: 5. This CDR3 contains 14 residues. The CDR3 sequence is CASSFFTGATEAFF. The CDR3, as DNA: TGTGCCAGCAGCTTCTTTACAGGGGCCACTGAAGCTTTCTTT.

This clone appeared a single time. The J gene is TRBJ2-7, the V gene TRBV7-2, with 14 bases aligning to TRBD2. The CDR3 extends over 17 amino acids. Trimming removed 5 bases from V and 3 bases from J; junction bases left unmatched: 9. Germline V gene sequence: CDR1 SGHTA, CDR2 FQGNSA. The CDR3 loop reads CASSQTTSGGAIYEQYF. The CDR3, as DNA: TGTGCCAGCAGCCAGACGACTAGCGGGGGGGCTATCTACGAGCAGTACTTC.

The gene calls are TRBV11-1 and TRBJ1-2, with D perhaps TRBD1 (5 bases). Trimming stripped 0 bases from V and 2 bases from J, with 7 bases between. The CDR3 is 14 residues long. Looked up from germline, CDR1 is SGHAT and CDR2 is FQDESV (reference sequence). In DNA form, the CDR3 reads TGTGCCAGCAGCTTAGCTGGGGGGAACTATGGCTACACCTTC. This encodes CASSLAGGNYGYTF.

This sequence joins TRBV4-2 and TRBJ2-4; D perhaps matches TRBD1 (5 bases). Germline assignment: CDR1 LGHNA and CDR2 YNFKEQ. The CDR3 runs 14 residues. Trimming pared 1 base from V and 4 bases from J, leaving 8 bases between. CDR3 in DNA: TGTGCCAGCAGCCAAGTCGCAGGGAAAAACATTCAGTACTTC. It encodes CASSQVAGKNIQYF.

This chain connects TRBV7-9 to TRBJ2-3; tentatively, D is TRBD2 (5 bases). Germline-derived CDR1 and CDR2 are SEHNR and FQNEAQ (reference sequence). This CDR3 has 13 amino acids. Between the trimmed V and J ends, which lost 1 base and 7 bases, there was a span of 9 bases. CDR3 in amino acids: CASSLGGHNTQYF. The CDR3 region has the DNA TGTGCCAGCAGCTTAGGAGGGCATAATACGCAGTATTTT.

The rearrangement links TRBV5-6 to TRBJ2-5, with D perhaps matching TRBD2 (6 bases). Looked up from germline, CDR1 is SGHDT and CDR2 is YYEEEE. The CDR3 is 14 residues long. V lost 0 bases, J lost 3 bases, and 9 bases lay in between. The CDR3 protein is CASSLEDYKETQYF. CDR3 sequence (DNA): TGTGCCAGCAGCTTGGAGGACTACAAAGAGACCCAGTACTTC. The full variable domain, rest sourced from reference TRBV5-6 and TRBJ2-5, is DAGVTQSPTHLIKTRGQQVTLRCSPKSGHDTVSWYQQALGQGPQFIFQYYEEEERQRGNFPDRFSGHQFPNYSSELNVNALLLGDSALYLCASSLEDYKETQYFGPGTRLLVL.

The V gene is TRBV11-2, the J gene TRBJ1-1; no definite D call. Germline CDR1 is SGHAT and CDR2 is FQNNGV. The CDR3 consists of 12 residues. Trimming removed 3 bases from V and 1 base from J, with 3 bases in between. The CDR3 nucleotides are TGTGCCAGCAGCTTTAAGAACACTGAAGCTTTCTTT. Translation gives CASSFKNTEAFF.

This chain joins TRBV29-1 and TRBJ1-1; TRBD1 might be the D (6 bases). In germline, CDR1 is SQVTM, CDR2 ANQGSEA. Deletions cut 4 bases from V and 0 bases from J, with 9 bases between. The CDR3 is made up of 13 amino acids. The CDR3 region is CSVVGQMNTEAFF. The CDR3 nucleotides read TGCAGCGTTGTCGGACAGATGAACACTGAAGCTTTCTTT.

This chain uses TRBV19 with TRBJ1-1, with D uncertain. Germline-derived CDR1 and CDR2 are LNHDA and SQIVND (reference sequence). The length of the CDR3 is 14 residues. Trimming stripped 2 bases from V and 1 base from J, with 8 bases between. This chain's CDR3 is CASSIWHTNTEAFF. The CDR3 nucleotides read TGTGCCAGTAGTATATGGCATACGAACACTGAAGCTTTCTTT.

This rearrangement joins TRBV18 to TRBJ1-4; the D gene is possibly TRBD1 (5 bases). The CDR3 is 16 amino acids. Per germline, CDR1 KGHSH and CDR2 LQKENI. With 5 bases removed from V and 0 bases from J, the gap between germline ends came to 13 bases. The chain's CDR3 is CASSTGHLATNEKLFF. The CDR3 coding sequence is TGTGCCAGCTCAACCGGACACCTAGCAACTAATGAAAAACTGTTTTTT.

The chain has TRBV6-1 and TRBJ1-1; TRBD1 aligns across 8 bases. CDR1 is MNHNS, CDR2 SASEGT, per germline. This CDR3 comprises 13 residues. The V gene end was trimmed by 5 bases and the J gene end by 4 bases; junction bases not matched to a gene: 3. The CDR3 here is CASSLTGVTEAFF. The CDR3 nucleotides are TGTGCCAGCAGTTTGACAGGGGTCACTGAAGCTTTCTTT.

This chain uses TRBV10-3 with TRBJ1-1; maybe TRBD1 (6 bases). The germline V gene has CDR1 ENHRY and CDR2 SYGVKD. The CDR3 is made up of 14 amino acids. V lost 3 bases, J lost 6 bases, and 14 bases lay in between. The CDR3 DNA reads as TGTGCCATCAGTGAAACAGGGCAAAGAGCTGAAGCTTTCTTT. Translated: CAISETGQRAEAFF.

The gene calls are TRBV5-1 and TRBJ2-7; perhaps TRBD1 as D (6 bases). The CDR3 is 14 residues long. Deletions cut 0 bases from V and 2 bases from J, with 9 bases between. Germline-derived CDR1 and CDR2 are SGHRS and YFSETQ. CDR3 in amino acids: CASSLGAGAYEQYF. The CDR3 DNA is TGCGCCAGCAGCTTGGGAGCAGGGGCCTACGAGCAGTACTTC.

The CDR3 nucleotides are TGTGCCAGCTCATCTCAATCACAGGGGGCGGCCGGGGAGCTGTTTTTT. Translation gives CASSSQSQGAAGELFF. This rearrangement joins TRBV18 to TRBJ2-2; 9 bases line up with TRBD1. There are 16 residues in the CDR3. Germline V gene sequence: CDR1 KGHSH, CDR2 LQKENI. V gave up 5 bases and J gave up 6 bases; unmatched junction bases: 10.

This sequence joins TRBV5-1 and TRBJ1-1; D may be TRBD1 (5 bases). Germline V gene sequence: CDR1 SGHRS, CDR2 YFSETQ. The CDR3 loop spans 15 amino acids. Trimming removed 0 bases from V and 1 base from J, with 10 bases in between. The DNA of the CDR3 is TGCGCCAGCAGCTTGGGGACGGGGGAGAACACTGAAGCTTTCTTT. Encoded protein: CASSLGTGENTEAFF.

This sequence joins TRBV9 and TRBJ1-2; perhaps TRBD1 as D (5 bases). This CDR3 comprises 15 residues. Germline CDR1 reads SGDLS; CDR2 reads YYNGEE. V was shortened by 6 bases and J by 8 bases, with 23 bases between the two germline ends. CDR3 region: CASTLGRGYGEGYTF. The CDR3 nucleotides read TGTGCCAGCACCCTCGGGAGGGGTTACGGTGAAGGCTACACCTTC.

This CDR3 is CASSEWGGAGNTIYF. The CDR3 region has the DNA TGTGCCAGCAGTGAATGGGGAGGGGCTGGAAACACCATATATTTT. The rearrangement uses TRBV25-1 and TRBJ1-3; a possible D gene is TRBD1 (5 bases). Germline V gives CDR1 MGHDK, CDR2 SYGVNS. CDR3 length: 15 amino acids. The ends were cut back, 1 base at V and 2 bases at J, with 9 bases in the middle.

This clone has a single count. The chain combines TRBV5-1 with TRBJ1-5, with 8 bases lining up with TRBD1. The CDR3 loop spans 14 amino acids. Germline V lookup: CDR1 SGHRS, CDR2 YFSETQ. The J segment lost 2 bases and the V segment lost 4 bases, leaving 2 bases of the junction unmatched. For the CDR3, the DNA is TGCGCCAGCAGCACGACAGGGGGCAATCAGCCCCAGCATTTT. Protein product: CASSTTGGNQPQHF.

The chain has TRBV2 and TRBJ2-1; D unresolved. Germline V gives CDR1 SNHLY, CDR2 FYNNEI. The CDR3 runs 11 residues. Trimming shortened V by 6 bases and J by 4 bases, and 4 bases separated the two germline ends. CDR3 sequence: CASRAYNEQFF. CDR3 DNA: TGTGCCAGCAGAGCTTACAATGAGCAGTTCTTC.

V is TRBV2 and J is TRBJ2-1; 7 bases fit TRBD1. The CDR3 runs to 11 residues. Trimming cost V 6 bases and J 9 bases; bases outside gene matches: 2. The V gene's germline CDR1 is SNHLY and CDR2 FYNNEI. CDR3 nucleotide sequence: TGTGCCAGCAGGAGGGGGCGTGAGCAGTTCTTC. This gives the protein CASRRGREQFF.

Notes on this clone: Additional DNA sequences in this sample encode the identical CDR3. J is TRBJ1-5 and V is TRBV6-1, with no clear D. V lost 4 bases to trimming and J lost 1 base, with 8 bases between them. The CDR3 spans 14 residues. Germline V CDR1 and CDR2: MNHNS, SASEGT. CDR3 sequence reads: CASSGQRSNQPQHF. The CDR3 DNA is TGTGCCAGCAGTGGGCAGCGAAGCAATCAGCCCCAGCATTTT.

The rearrangement uses TRBV19 and TRBJ1-6; TRBD1 agrees at 7 bases. CDR3 length: 15 amino acids. Trimming removed 9 bases from V and 6 bases from J; junction bases left unmatched: 11. The germline V gene encodes CDR1 LNHDA and CDR2 SQIVND (reference sequence). Here the CDR3 reads CASSTQGDSNSPLHF. The DNA for the CDR3 is TGTGCCAGCTCCACTCAGGGGGATAGTAATTCACCCCTCCACTTT.

The gene calls are TRBV11-2 and TRBJ2-7; the D gene is possibly TRBD1 (6 bases). Per the germline V gene, CDR1 is SGHAT and CDR2 is FQNNGV. Trimming took off 4 bases at V and 5 bases at J, with 18 bases between the two ends. This CDR3 is 15 amino acids long. In DNA, the CDR3 is TGTGCCAGCAGCTCCCTTTCGGTCAGGGGAGACGAGCAGTACTTC. This gives the protein CASSSLSVRGDEQYF.